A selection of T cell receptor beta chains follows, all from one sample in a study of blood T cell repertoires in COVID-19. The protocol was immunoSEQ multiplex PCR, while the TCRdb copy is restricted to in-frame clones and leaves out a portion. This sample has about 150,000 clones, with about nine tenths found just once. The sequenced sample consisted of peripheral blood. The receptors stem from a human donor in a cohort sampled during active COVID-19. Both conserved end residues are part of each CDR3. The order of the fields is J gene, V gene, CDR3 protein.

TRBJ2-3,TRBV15,CATSRDRLSGGGYTDTQYF
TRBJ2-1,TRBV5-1,CASSLDMNEQFF
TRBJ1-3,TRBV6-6,CASSYSRGTGNTIYF
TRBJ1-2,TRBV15,CATSRERGGRAYGYTF
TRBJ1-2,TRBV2,CASRGPPGQGYTF
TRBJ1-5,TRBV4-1,CASSQDRGARQPQHF
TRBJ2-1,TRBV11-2,CASSSFGQADNEQFF
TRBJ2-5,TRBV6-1,CASSEAGTGFGETQYF
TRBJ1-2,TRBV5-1,CASSPNPDRANYGYTF
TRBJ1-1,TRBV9,CASSPRVNTEAFF
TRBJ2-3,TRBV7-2,CASSSSGSDTQYF
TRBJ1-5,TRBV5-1,CASSPRQGRNQPQHF
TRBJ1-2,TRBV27,CASSFSGQGMGGYTF
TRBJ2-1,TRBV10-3,CAISQMGGNEQFF
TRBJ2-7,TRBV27,CASSLRGQGTYEQYF
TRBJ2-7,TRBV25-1,CASSAFGGEERSYEQYF
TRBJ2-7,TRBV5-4,CASSSPTSGSNEQYF
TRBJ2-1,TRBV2,CASTRGAANEQFF
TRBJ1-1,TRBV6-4,CASKGNQNTEAFF
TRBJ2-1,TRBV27,CASSSKAGGRYNEQFF
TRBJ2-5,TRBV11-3,CASSSLGGQETQYF
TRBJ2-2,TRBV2,CASSDRGFTGELFF
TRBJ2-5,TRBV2,CASRGLPAETQYF
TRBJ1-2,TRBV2,CAIPDMPLSYGYTF
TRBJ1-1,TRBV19,CASSFGGTEAFF
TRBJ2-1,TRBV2,CASSLQGARNEQFF
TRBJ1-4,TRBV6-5,CASGSEISNEKLFF
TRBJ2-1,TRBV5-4,CASSFSPGLAGGGYNEQFF
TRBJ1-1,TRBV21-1,CASSKEGGEMFGTEAFF
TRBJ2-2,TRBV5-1,CASSLSGVNTGELFF
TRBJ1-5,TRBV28,CASSFPGFPNQPQHF
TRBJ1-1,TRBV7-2,CASSGTGVGEAFF
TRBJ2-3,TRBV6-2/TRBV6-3,CASSYRGAGGSSTDTQYF
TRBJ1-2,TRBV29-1,CSVEAETDLYGYTF
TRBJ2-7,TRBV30,CAWSVGRGYEQYF
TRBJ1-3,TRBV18,CASSPRGGQSGNTIYF
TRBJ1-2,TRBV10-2,CASSEQMNYGYTF
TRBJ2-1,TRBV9,CASSVDRSYNEQFF
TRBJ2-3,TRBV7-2,CASSAWRASGGFDTQYF
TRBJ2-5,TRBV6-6,CASSYVQGYQETQYF
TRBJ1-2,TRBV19,CASSISWDYGYTF
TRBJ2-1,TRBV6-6,CASRQSGGYYNEQFF
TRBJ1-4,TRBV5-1,CASLPAWQYSIRYEKLFF
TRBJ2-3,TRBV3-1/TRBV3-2,CASSHHGQGADTQYF
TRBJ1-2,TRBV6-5,CASRYRDRGYGYTF
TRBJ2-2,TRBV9,CASSVGPSGGTGELFF
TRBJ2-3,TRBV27,CASSQVWIAGRGPADTQYF
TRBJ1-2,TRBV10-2,CATGAYGYTF
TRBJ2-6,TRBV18,CASSPRTGGSGANVLTF
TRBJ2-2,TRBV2,CASSEVREYTGELFF
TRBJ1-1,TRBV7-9,CASSPGQRGNTEAFF
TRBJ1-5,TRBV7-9,CASSEGTGGGNQPQHF
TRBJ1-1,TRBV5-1,CASSLGAYMNTEAFF
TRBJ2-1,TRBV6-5,CASSPSGGASNEQFF